This record looks at one TCR beta chain sequence and its context. The antigen remains undetermined. Alongside a J-beta primer mix, a sample-barcoded 5' primer served in a second PCR lasting about 7 to 12 cycles. Each cDNA molecule was tagged by a template-switch adaptor that had 12 random nucleotides. At least 2.5 million CDR3-containing paired-end reads were obtained per sample. TCRdb reprocessed the 5' RACE reads with MiXCR, giving one entry per CDR3 protein. The top ten hold about 21% of the sample, which has hundreds of thousands of distinct CDR3 sequences, roughly 44% seen once. This sample is part of a study of blood T cells in healthy people across ages. The study's findings and limits: More naive CD4+ cells and higher diversity marked long-lived donors relative to aged donors. Researchers judged that diversity estimates from one million T cells fell short of true values.

The sequenced sample was blood. The receptor's source is a man aged 55-75 years in good health.

In nucleotides, the CDR3 is TGCAGTGCTAGACCGGGCGGGGGCACAAACACTGAAGCTTTCTTT. Protein product: CSARPGGGTNTEAFF. The V and J genes are TRBV20-1 and TRBJ1-1, with a possible D match to TRBD1 (6 bases). CDR3 length equals 15 residues. Trimming left V 2 bases short and J 2 bases short, with 15 bases between. The germline V gene has CDR1 DFQATT and CDR2 SNEGSKA (reference sequence).